This T cell receptor beta chain was obtained from a study of cytomegalovirus exposure and HLA in healthy donors. On the study more broadly: Earlier work reported around 110 million unique TCR beta sequences from about 200 million T cells.

The PCR made use of 60 Vbeta and 13 Jbeta primers. Libraries were prepared by immunoSEQ multiplex PCR; TCRdb keeps only in-frame clonotypes and omits some of them. In the table there are approximately 100,000 clones, over 60% of which are singletons. As to this clone: Its antigen is not known.

V gave up 7 bases and J gave up 11 bases, with 21 bases separating them. Germline-derived CDR1 and CDR2 are MDHEN and SYDVKM. The CDR3 loop spans 14 amino acids. Regarding the study as a whole: The classifier was said to identify cytomegalovirus status with high specificity and sensitivity. Common viral pathogens seemed, in a later analysis, to connect with several of the most significant clusters.

The sequencing sample was made of PBMCs. V gene TRBV28 combines with J gene TRBJ1-5; no reliable D call. This clonotype was obtained from a female donor in good health and CMV-seropositive. The CDR3: CASTTHGAGRTQHF. The CDR3, as DNA: TGTGCCAGCACCACCCACGGAGCCGGTCGGACCCAGCATTTT.